These 11 T cell receptor beta chains came from one sample sequenced in a study of blood T cell repertoires in COVID-19 (dated by TCRdb to 2018 to 2020). The library was generated by the immunoSEQ multiplex PCR assay. The immuneACCESS repertoire file appears here via TCRdb, limited to in-frame rearrangements. These files lack a portion of the clones; in checked studies, under half of the deficit traces to unresolved V genes, and the cause of the others is not known. Counted in this sample were roughly 160,000 clones; 65% to 90% of them appeared once. Of the sample, around 8.2% falls within the top ten clones. The sequencing sample was made of peripheral blood. The receptors come from a man aged 55 to 69 with acute or convalescent COVID-19.

The CDR3 loop is CASSPDFERGSYEQYF. Written as DNA, the CDR3 is TGTGCCAGCAGCCCGGATTTCGAGCGGGGCTCCTACGAGCAGTACTTC. This chain joins TRBV3-1 (or the pseudogene TRBV3-2) and TRBJ2-7; 7 bases agree with TRBD2. CDR1 LGHDT and CDR2 YNNKEL come from the germline V gene (reference sequence). V was pared by 4 bases and J by 0 bases, with 9 bases of the junction left unmatched. The length of the CDR3 is 16 residues.

J is TRBJ2-3 and V is TRBV24-1, with D possibly being TRBD1 (8 bases). The CDR3 is made up of 18 amino acids. V gave up 1 base and J gave up 0 bases, with 16 bases separating them. Germline-derived CDR1 and CDR2 are KGHDR and SFDVKD. CDR3 bases: TGTGCCACCAGTGATTTACCCGGACAGGGAGGGAGCACAGATACGCAGTATTTT. Translated, it gives CATSDLPGQGGSTDTQYF.

V and J are TRBV28 and TRBJ1-4, with 9 bases identical to TRBD1. V shed 2 bases and J 7 bases; nucleotides not matched to a gene: 5. The CDR3 is 15 amino acids. Germline V gene data show CDR1 as MDHEN and CDR2 as SYDVKM. CDR3 amino acids: CASSLPTGGAEKLFF. CDR3 bases: TGTGCCAGCAGTTTACCGACAGGGGGGGCTGAAAAACTGTTTTTT.

This chain uses TRBV29-1 with TRBJ1-2; 11 bases match TRBD1. CDR3 length: 14 amino acids. In germline, CDR1 is SQVTM, CDR2 ANQGSEA. The ends lost 3 bases at V and 8 bases at J; junction bases unmatched: 8. CDR3 nucleotides: TGCAGCGTTGAGGCGGACAGGGGGCTGGACGGCTACACCTTC. Residues: CSVEADRGLDGYTF.

This clone showed up just a few times. The chain employs TRBV24-1 and TRBJ2-6; the D is unclear. The CDR3 is 17 amino acids. V lost 4 bases and J lost 1, with 13 bases in between. Germline CDR1 KGHDR, CDR2 SFDVKD. This CDR3 is CATSEPHRDSGANVLTF. The CDR3, as DNA: TGTGCCACCAGTGAGCCCCACAGAGATTCTGGGGCCAACGTCCTGACTTTC.

DNA for the CDR3: TGTGCCAGCAGTCATACGACAGGGAACAATCAGCCCCAGCATTTT. Protein product: CASSHTTGNNQPQHF. The chain uses TRBV28 and TRBJ1-5; 7 bases map to TRBD1. CDR1 and CDR2 from the germline V gene are MDHEN and SYDVKM. CDR3 length: 15 residues. With 5 bases clipped from V and 3 bases from J, the junction kept 7 bases outside the gene matches.

J is TRBJ1-6 and V is TRBV10-3; 7 nucleotides line up with TRBD1. Germline assignment: CDR1 ENHRY and CDR2 SYGVKD. J gave up 9 bases and V 0 bases, and 17 bases lay outside the gene matches. The CDR3 has 19 residues. This CDR3 reads CAISESWGQSQGLSSPLHF. CDR3 nucleotide sequence: TGTGCCATCAGTGAGTCATGGGGACAGTCACAAGGGCTGAGTTCACCCCTCCACTTT.

As to this clone: Mismatch with germline at one junction end may stem from a read error. This rearrangement joins TRBV29-1 to TRBJ1-2; unclear D gene. Germline values: CDR1 SQVTM, CDR2 ANQGSEA. The CDR3 is made up of 11 amino acids. Here the CDR3 reads CSDEVGQFESF. In nucleotides, the CDR3 is TGCAGCGATGAGGTTGGGCAATTCGAATCCTTC.

The CDR3 DNA follows: TGTGCCAGCAGCCAAGAGGGGGGGGCCAAAAACATTCAGTACTTC. Protein product: CASSQEGGAKNIQYF. This rearrangement joins TRBV3-1 (or the pseudogene TRBV3-2) to TRBJ2-4; the match to TRBD2 covers 7 bases. V trimming: 0 bases; J trimming: 1 base; junction bases outside the gene matches: 0. Germline V lookup: CDR1 LGHDT, CDR2 YNNKEL (reference sequence). The CDR3 loop spans 15 amino acids.

The rearrangement uses TRBV19 and TRBJ2-1; 7 bases are shared with TRBD2. The ends lost 0 bases at V and 5 bases at J; junction bases unmatched: 7. This CDR3 has 16 amino acids. Looked up from germline, CDR1 is LNHDA and CDR2 is SQIVND (reference sequence). CDR3 protein: CASSIEALAENNEQFF. The CDR3 coding sequence is TGTGCCAGTAGTATAGAGGCCCTAGCGGAGAACAATGAGCAGTTCTTC.

The rearrangement links TRBV18 to TRBJ1-5, with 7 bases that match TRBD1. The germline gives CDR1 KGHSH, CDR2 LQKENI. This CDR3 comprises 13 residues. V shed 2 bases and J 10 bases; nucleotides not matched to a gene: 5. The CDR3 DNA is TGTGCCAGCTCACCAAAGCAGGGGGAACCCCAGCATTTT. It codes for CASSPKQGEPQHF.